This TCR beta chain appears in the sequencing data of a study of blood T cell repertoires in COVID-19. The method was immunoSEQ multiplex PCR; TCRdb's version includes in-frame clones alone and lacks a portion of them. The table includes fewer than 450,000 clones, about 90% detected once. J lost 4 bases, V lost 8 bases, and 7 bases had no gene match. CDR3 length: 14 amino acids. Germline CDR1 and CDR2: SNHLY and FYNNEI. Source material: PBMCs or T cells enriched from blood (not recorded which). V and J are TRBV2 and TRBJ2-1; 8 nucleotides line up with TRBD2. The receptor was isolated from a man aged 18 to 29 who had recovered from COVID-19. The DNA for the CDR3 is TGTGCCAGCGAGGGCGGGGGGATGTACAATGAGCAGTTCTTC. This codes for CASEGGGMYNEQFF.